This TCR beta chain was identified during a study of cytomegalovirus exposure and HLA in healthy donors. Study conclusions and caveats: Later, an analysis showed that TCR beta chains associated with HLA were more clonally expanded than others that were equally common. The authors judged a highly shared variant cluster likely a sequencing artifact. Accurate prediction of HLA-A and HLA-B alleles (for most subjects) was reportedly achieved from TCR beta sequences.

The primer mix had 60 Vbeta and 13 Jbeta primers. Libraries were prepared by immunoSEQ multiplex PCR; TCRdb keeps only in-frame clonotypes and omits some of them. In all, the sample yields approximately 130,000 clones. Details on this clone: Antigen: not known.

V lost 2 bases and J lost 3, with 7 bases in between. CDR3 length: 13 amino acids. Germline assignment: CDR1 MNHNS and CDR2 SASEGT. The specimen sequenced was PBMCs. The chain couples TRBV6-1 to TRBJ2-5; D is uncertain. This TCR derives from a woman aged 60 to 75 in good health and CMV-seronegative. DNA of the CDR3: TGTGCCAGCAGTGAAAATAGAAAAGAGACCCAGTACTTC. It encodes CASSENRKETQYF.